This is a list of T cell receptor beta chains from one sample in a study of cytomegalovirus exposure and HLA in healthy donors. Repertoires were generated with immunoSEQ multiplex PCR, while TCRdb's copy carries only in-frame clones and drops some. Of roughly 200,000 clones in the sample, 60% to 85% were seen once. Sequenced input: PBMCs. The receptors derive from a male donor in good health and CMV-seronegative. The CDR3 runs from the conserved cysteine through the conserved F or W. The D gene is left open where the match is weak. The size field is filled for only some rows; it gives once, few, many or a size class.

d_gene	j_gene	v_gene	abundance	CDR3nt	CDR3aa
.	TRBJ2-2	TRBV7-3	once	TGTGCCAGCAGCTTCGCTGCGGACACCGGGGAGCTGTTTTTT	CASSFAADTGELFF
.	TRBJ2-7	TRBV7-3	few	TGTGCCAGCAGCCACGGGGTTTCCTACGAGCAGTACTTC	CASSHGVSYEQYF
.	TRBJ2-7	TRBV7-2	.	TGTGCCAGCATCGAATCTAGTGGTGGTTCCTACGAGCAGTACTTC	CASIESSGGSYEQYF
TRBD1	TRBJ1-5	TRBV6-5	.	TGTGCCAGCAGGACAGGGGGCGGTCAGCCCCAGCATTTT	CASRTGGGQPQHF
TRBD1	TRBJ2-7	TRBV6-1	few	TGTGCCAGCAGGGACAGGGGAACGACCTACGAGCAGTACTTC	CASRDRGTTYEQYF
TRBD2	TRBJ2-5	TRBV19	few	TGTGCCAGCCCCGGAGATGTTGGGCTAGCGGGAGGGCCTAGGGAGACCCAGTACTTC	CASPGDVGLAGGPRETQYF
.	TRBJ2-7	TRBV6-1	few	TGTGCCAGCAGTGAAGGCATGAGGGCTGACTACGAGCAGTACTTC	CASSEGMRADYEQYF
TRBD2	TRBJ2-2	TRBV28	.	TGTGCCAGCAGCCTCACCGGGACTAGCGGGAAGGGCCCGAACACCGGGGAGCTGTTTTTT	CASSLTGTSGKGPNTGELFF
TRBD1	TRBJ1-1	TRBV6-1	.	TGTGCCATCAGACAGGGAACGAACACTGAAGCTTTCTTT	CAIRQGTNTEAFF
.	TRBJ2-4	TRBV25-1	.	TGTGCCAGCAGTGAATGGGGGGGCGTGGAAGACATTCAGTACTTC	CASSEWGGVEDIQYF
.	TRBJ1-1	TRBV28	.	TGTGCTACCGGGGGGTACTCGAGGAACACTGAAGCTTTCTTT	CATGGYSRNTEAFF
.	TRBJ1-2	TRBV5-5	.	TGTGCCAGCAGCGAGGAACAGGGCGCTCCCTGGGGCTACACCTTC	CASSEEQGAPWGYTF
.	TRBJ2-3	TRBV7-9	.	TGTGCCAGCGGCCCTGGCACAGATACGCAGTATTTT	CASGPGTDTQYF
.	TRBJ1-6	TRBV15	.	TGTGCCACCAGCAGCCAGCCGGGACATAATAATTCACCCCTCCACTTT	CATSSQPGHNNSPLHF
.	TRBJ1-3	TRBV6-6	.	TGTGCCAGCAGCAGAGGTTCCTCTGGAAACACCATATATTTT	CASSRGSSGNTIYF
TRBD2	TRBJ2-1	TRBV6-4	.	TGTGCCAGCAGGACTAGCGGTAACAATGAGCAGTTCTTC	CASRTSGNNEQFF
TRBD2	TRBJ2-1	TRBV29-1	.	TGCAGCGTGGGGACTAGCGGGAGGTGGCATGAGCAGTTCTTC	CSVGTSGRWHEQFF
.	TRBJ2-3	TRBV5-4	once	TGTGCCAGCAGCTTGGCGGCTAGCTCTAACACAGATACGCAGTATTTT	CASSLAASSNTDTQYF
TRBD1	TRBJ1-5	TRBV28	.	TGTGCCAGCAGTTCCACAGGGGGAAGCAATCAGCCCCAGCATTTT	CASSSTGGSNQPQHF
.	TRBJ1-2	TRBV30	.	TGTGCCTGGAGCGAGGACGGGGGGGCGGGGTATGGCTACACCTTC	CAWSEDGGAGYGYTF
TRBD2	TRBJ2-1	TRBV28	once	TGTGCCAGCACCCGGAGCGGGGGTTTATATGAGCAGTTCTTC	CASTRSGGLYEQFF
TRBD1	TRBJ2-3	TRBV5-1	.	TGCGCCAGCAGCGCGGACAGGTCCTTCACAGATACGCAGTATTTT	CASSADRSFTDTQYF
TRBD1	TRBJ2-6	TRBV10-3	.	TGTGCCATCACAGGACAGGGGGCCCGCTCTGGGGCCAACGTCCTGACTTTC	CAITGQGARSGANVLTF
.	TRBJ1-2	TRBV11-2	.	TGTGCCAGCAGCTTAGCGGGAAACTATGGCTACACCTTC	CASSLAGNYGYTF
TRBD2	TRBJ2-7	TRBV19	.	TGTGCCAGTAGTTTCCAAGGACTAGCGGGAGTGAACTACGAGCAGTACTTC	CASSFQGLAGVNYEQYF
TRBD2	TRBJ2-2	TRBV28	.	TGTGCCAGCAGTTTATACCACCGTAGCGGGAGTAACACCGGGGAGCTGTTTTTT	CASSLYHRSGSNTGELFF
.	TRBJ1-1	TRBV6-1	once	TGTGCCAGCAGACAGGGAGCTGAAGCTTTCTTT	CASRQGAEAFF
.	TRBJ2-1	TRBV28	few	TGTGCCAGCAGTTTCCCCCTCGATGAGCAGTTCTTC	CASSFPLDEQFF
.	TRBJ2-1	TRBV7-8	.	TGTGCCAGCAGCCCGACCCGCCCGAGCATGGGGAAGGGACATGGTGAGCAGTTCTTC	CASSPTRPSMGKGHGEQFF
.	TRBJ2-1	TRBV18	.	TGTGCCAGCTCACCGCCGGGAAGCGCCCCTTACAATGAGCAGTTCTTC	CASSPPGSAPYNEQFF
TRBD1	TRBJ2-7	TRBV6-5	.	TGTGCCAGCAGACCCGGACAGGGGGGGTCCTACGAGCAGTACTTC	CASRPGQGGSYEQYF
TRBD1	TRBJ1-5	TRBV19	.	TGTGCCAGTAGTATCGCCCGAACAGGGGATCAGCCCCAGCATTTT	CASSIARTGDQPQHF
.	TRBJ2-1	TRBV28	.	TGTGCCAGCAGTCCCGGACTCCAGAGGGGGGGTGAGCAGTTCTTC	CASSPGLQRGGEQFF
.	TRBJ2-3	TRBV28	.	TGTGCCAGCAGTTTAAGCGTTGATACGCAGTATTTT	CASSLSVDTQYF
TRBD1	TRBJ2-7	TRBV6-1	.	TGTGCCAGCAGTGAATCGTACTCCGGGACAGACCCCTACGAGCAGTACTTC	CASSESYSGTDPYEQYF
TRBD2	TRBJ2-1	TRBV11-1	.	TGTGCCAGCAGCTTAAGCGGGAGCTCCTACAATGAGCAGTTCTTC	CASSLSGSSYNEQFF
TRBD2	TRBJ2-3	TRBV11-2	.	TGTGCCAGCAGCTTAGATGTAGCTAGCGGGGGGTTCGGCACAGATACGCAGTATTTT	CASSLDVASGGFGTDTQYF